A selection of T cell receptor beta chains follows, all from one sample in a study of early T cells in non-severe SARS-CoV-2 infection. TCRdb recomputed calls from the 5' RACE reads with MiXCR, one row per CDR3 protein. The sample carries tens of thousands of distinct CDR3 sequences, 9% to 15% recorded once. The sample was whole blood. These receptors all come from an adult who was a healthcare worker with PCR-confirmed SARS-CoV-2 infection or an uninfected control (not recorded which). The CDR3 runs from the conserved cysteine through the conserved F or W. A D gene is named only where the DNA matches it firmly. Not all rows give a size; the values are once, few, many and, for expanded clones, a class.

v_call	d_call	j_call	clone_size	cdr3_aa	cdr3_nt
TRBV12-3/TRBV12-4	.	TRBJ1-5	.	CASSTPDSSNQPQHF	TGTGCCAGCAGTACACCGGACAGTAGCAATCAGCCCCAGCATTTT
TRBV20-1	.	TRBJ1-6	.	CSAEGDYNSPLHF	TGCAGTGCGGAAGGAGACTATAATTCACCCCTCCACTTT
TRBV11-2	.	TRBJ1-4	.	CASSLGRSEKLFF	TGTGCCAGCAGCTTAGGCAGATCTGAAAAACTGTTTTTT
TRBV20-1	TRBD2	TRBJ2-1	few	CSARVPSGGTHSYNEQFF	TGCAGTGCTAGGGTCCCCAGCGGGGGGACCCACTCCTACAATGAGCAGTTCTTC
TRBV7-2	.	TRBJ2-1	many	CASSPRTGREQFF	TGTGCCAGCAGCCCCCGGACTGGAAGGGAGCAGTTCTTC
TRBV12-3/TRBV12-4	.	TRBJ1-2	few	CASSPGEIDGYTF	TGTGCCAGCAGCCCCGGTGAGATCGATGGCTACACCTTC
TRBV25-1	.	TRBJ1-2	many	CASSEYGQIYGYTF	TGTGCCAGCAGTGAATATGGCCAAATCTATGGCTACACCTTC
TRBV10-3	.	TRBJ2-3	few	CAIGVRAGSHTDTQYF	TGTGCCATCGGTGTCAGGGCCGGCTCCCACACAGATACGCAGTATTTT
TRBV7-9	.	TRBJ1-1	many	CASSSGAGARTEAFF	TGTGCCAGCAGCTCTGGAGCGGGGGCGAGGACTGAAGCTTTCTTT
TRBV2	TRBD2	TRBJ2-5	few	CASSDSTRGGQETQYF	TGTGCCAGCAGTGACTCGACGCGGGGGGGCCAAGAGACCCAGTACTTC
TRBV5-1	.	TRBJ2-2	few	CASSLTGTNTGELFF	TGCGCCAGCAGCTTAACAGGGACGAACACCGGGGAGCTGTTTTTT
TRBV7-6	.	TRBJ2-1	.	CASSLNLGSMLNEQFF	TGTGCCAGCAGCTTAAACCTGGGGTCCATGCTCAATGAGCAGTTCTTC
TRBV6-5	.	TRBJ2-7	.	CASSYGRRAYEQYF	TGTGCCAGCAGTTACGGGAGGAGGGCCTACGAGCAGTACTTC
TRBV14	.	TRBJ2-1	few	CASSFGLSLVDNEQFF	TGTGCCAGCAGCTTTGGACTTTCCCTAGTGGACAATGAGCAGTTCTTC
TRBV5-6	.	TRBJ1-2	many	CASSFPGKANYGYTF	TGTGCCAGCAGCTTTCCGGGGAAAGCTAACTATGGCTACACCTTC
TRBV6-5	.	TRBJ1-1	.	CASSFPGLGTEAFF	TGTGCCAGCAGTTTCCCAGGGTTGGGTACTGAAGCTTTCTTT
TRBV29-1	.	TRBJ2-2	.	CSVDRGHGRELFF	TGCAGCGTTGACCGAGGACATGGGAGGGAGCTGTTTTTT
TRBV9	TRBD2	TRBJ2-3	many	CASSSGGTRRDTQYF	TGTGCCAGCAGCTCCGGAGGGACTAGGAGAGATACGCAGTATTTT
TRBV2	.	TRBJ2-2	many	CASSRQTGELFF	TGTGCCAGCAGCCGACAGACCGGGGAGCTGTTTTTT
TRBV7-6	.	TRBJ2-5	few	CASSPLRMTGQRETQYF	TGTGCCAGCAGCCCACTACGAATGACAGGACAACGAGAGACCCAGTACTTC
TRBV18	TRBD1	TRBJ2-7	many	CASSNRKGQRLPNYEQYF	TGTGCCAGCTCAAACAGGAAGGGACAGCGCTTGCCTAACTACGAGCAGTACTTC
TRBV6-6	TRBD1	TRBJ2-7	few	CASSSQGAYEQYF	TGTGCCAGCAGTTCCCAGGGGGCCTACGAGCAGTACTTC
TRBV2	.	TRBJ1-5	many	CASSGQGNSNQPQHF	TGTGCCAGCAGTGGCCAGGGGAATAGCAATCAGCCCCAGCATTTT
TRBV2	.	TRBJ1-6	.	CASQASYNSPLHF	TGTGCCAGCCAGGCCAGCTATAATTCACCCCTCCACTTT
TRBV29-1	.	TRBJ2-5	.	CSVRYQETQYF	TGCAGCGTTCGGTACCAAGAGACCCAGTACTTC
TRBV6-1	.	TRBJ2-1	.	CASSEDPLRSEQFF	TGTGCCAGCAGTGAAGATCCTCTAAGGAGTGAGCAGTTCTTC
TRBV7-2	.	TRBJ2-5	few	CASSQPTATGQYF	TGTGCCAGCAGCCAACCGACCGCAACGGGACAGTACTTC
TRBV20-1	TRBD2	TRBJ2-5	.	CSAEEAGGLKTQYF	TGCAGTGCCGAGGAAGCGGGGGGGCTGAAGACCCAGTACTTC
TRBV5-5	.	TRBJ2-1	.	CASSFLNILYNEQFF	TGTGCCAGCAGCTTCCTTAACATCCTCTACAATGAGCAGTTCTTC
TRBV7-9	.	TRBJ2-7	many	CASSPKGNSYEQYF	TGTGCCAGCAGCCCGAAGGGCAACTCCTACGAGCAGTACTTC
TRBV5-1	.	TRBJ1-1	.	CASTDAVRDNQAFF	TGCGCCAGCACCGACGCGGTCCGGGACAACCAAGCTTTCTTT
TRBV7-2	.	TRBJ2-1	few	CASSLEKGEQFF	TGTGCCAGCAGCTTAGAGAAGGGGGAGCAGTTCTTC
TRBV29-1	TRBD1	TRBJ1-1	many	CSVERTGMNTEAFF	TGCAGCGTTGAAAGGACAGGGATGAACACTGAAGCTTTCTTT
TRBV3-1	.	TRBJ1-2	many	CASSQDQARGGYTF	TGTGCCAGCAGCCAAGACCAGGCCAGAGGGGGCTACACCTTC
TRBV24-1	.	TRBJ2-5	many	CATSDSGQPQETQYF	TGTGCCACCAGTGATTCGGGACAACCCCAAGAGACCCAGTACTTC
TRBV29-1	.	TRBJ1-4	few	CSVEGPAQKKLFF	TGCAGCGTTGAAGGTCCTGCCCAGAAAAAACTGTTTTTT
TRBV29-1	TRBD2	TRBJ2-3	few	CSVDGLAGPTSMADTQYF	TGCAGCGTTGATGGACTAGCGGGACCTACTAGCATGGCAGATACGCAGTATTTT
TRBV6-2/TRBV6-3	.	TRBJ1-1	.	CASSGTLMNTEAFF	TGTGCCAGCAGTGGGACTCTCATGAACACTGAAGCTTTCTTT
TRBV5-6	.	TRBJ2-3	.	CASSLVVEGTDTQYF	TGTGCCAGCAGCTTGGTGGTAGAGGGCACAGATACGCAGTATTTT
TRBV6-6	TRBD1	TRBJ2-1	few	CASSGQGFHNEQFF	TGTGCCAGCAGTGGACAGGGGTTTCACAATGAGCAGTTCTTC